The 28 T cell receptor beta chains listed next were all sequenced from one sample in a study of spatial heterogeneity in lung cancer. General study results and limits: It was found that expanded intratumoral alpha and beta TCR counts tracked tumor mutation counts.

Time point indicated: sample taken at primary tumor resection. No antigen is known for these receptors. A single record per CDR3 protein comes from TCRdb applying MiXCR to the 5' RACE reads. Of under 20,000 distinct CDR3 sequences detected, 5% to 8% appear once; the ten largest clones hold approximately 6.8%. Sample: lung tumor tissue, taken at surgery. All receptors derive from a male donor with early-stage non-small cell lung cancer.

This clonotype came up many times. This beta chain is a stray sequence in a library constructed for alpha chains; its clone size is not meaningful. CDR3: CASSPAGGAGGYTF. CDR3 in DNA: TGTGCCAGCAGCCCGGCCGGGGGGGCCGGTGGCTACACCTTC. This chain connects TRBV11-2 to TRBJ1-2; D perhaps matches TRBD1 (6 bases). Germline CDR1 SGHAT, CDR2 FQNNGV. The CDR3 is made up of 14 amino acids. V was trimmed by 5 bases and J by 7 bases, leaving 17 bases between them.

This clonotype was counted only a few times. Because this beta chain is a stray read in a library intended to capture alpha chains, its abundance should not be given much weight. The chain recombines TRBV14 with TRBJ2-7; 8 bases fit TRBD2. This CDR3 has 14 residues. The germline gives CDR1 SGHDN, CDR2 FVKESK. V lost 3 bases, J lost 6 bases, and 7 bases stayed unmatched. The CDR3 coding sequence is TGTGCCAGCAGCCACGAGCTAGCGGGTGGCGAGCAGTACTTC. It yields the protein CASSHELAGGEQYF.

This clonotype was observed at least ten times. The library was built for alpha chains, so this beta chain is an off-target read and its size means little. The rearrangement links TRBV10-1 to TRBJ2-2, with D unresolved. Germline assignment: CDR1 WNHNN and CDR2 SYGVQD (reference sequence). Trimming removed 7 bases at V and 6 bases at J, with 12 bases between. The CDR3 loop spans 13 amino acids. CDR3 region: CASNPGPPGELFF. The CDR3 DNA reads as TGCGCCAGCAACCCTGGGCCCCCCGGGGAGCTGTTTTTT.

This clonotype was counted at least ten times. This beta chain is off target for a library built for alpha chains, so its abundance means little. The V gene is TRBV20-1, the J gene TRBJ2-3; D unclear. V was cut by 0 bases and J by 0 bases, with 4 bases left in between. CDR3 length: 13 residues. CDR1 and CDR2 from the germline V gene are DFQATT and SNEGSKA (reference sequence). In DNA form, the CDR3 reads TGCAGTGCTAGAGAGGCTAGCACAGATACGCAGTATTTT. It specifies CSAREASTDTQYF.

This clonotype was observed a few times. Within a library made for alpha chains, this beta chain is off target, and its count is uninformative. V and J are TRBV5-5 and TRBJ2-5; tentative D call: TRBD2 (5 bases). Germline CDR1 and CDR2: SGHKS and YYEKEE (reference sequence). The ends were cut back, 4 bases at V and 5 bases at J, with 12 bases in the middle. The CDR3 runs to 13 residues. The chain's CDR3 is CASSEGSAETQYF. CDR3 nucleotide sequence: TGTGCCAGCAGCGAGGGTTCCGCGGAGACCCAGTACTTC.

This clonotype occurred many times. Little can be read into the size of this beta chain, an off-target read in a library designed for alpha chains. The CDR3 coding sequence is TGTGCCAGCAGATTCCCCGGGGGCCCCGAGCAGTACTTC. It encodes CASRFPGGPEQYF. The J gene is TRBJ2-7, the V gene TRBV28, with D possibly being TRBD1 or TRBD2 (6 bases each). Germline V gene lookup returns CDR1 MDHEN and CDR2 SYDVKM. This CDR3 contains 13 residues. Trimming shortened V by 6 bases and J by 6 bases, and 15 bases separated the two germline ends.

In the case of this clonotype: This beta chain is a stray read from a library made for alpha chains; its abundance is not meaningful. This rearrangement joins TRBV10-3 to TRBJ1-5; D may be TRBD1 (5 bases). CDR1 is ENHRY and CDR2 is SYGVKD in the germline V gene. This CDR3 spans 13 amino acids. Trimming removed 3 bases at V and 5 bases at J, with 8 bases between. CDR3 in DNA: TGTGCCATCAGTGACCAGGGTTATCAGCCCCAGCATTTT. Its translation: CAISDQGYQPQHF.

In its sample, this clonotype was seen many times. Since the library was made to target alpha chains, this beta chain is a stray read and its abundance is not meaningful. The chain employs TRBV12-3 or TRBV12-4 and TRBJ1-1, with a weak D call TRBD1 (6 bases). The CDR3 has 14 amino acids. Trimming pared 7 bases from V and 1 base from J, leaving 13 bases between. CDR3 nucleotide sequence: TGTGCCAGCAACCCGACAGGCCCGAACACTGAAGCTTTCTTT. Translating it yields CASNPTGPNTEAFF.

In this sample, this clonotype turned up many times. Being off target in a library aimed at alpha chains, this beta chain has a size of little meaning. The genes are TRBV6-2 or TRBV6-3 and TRBJ1-1; D is unclear. Trimming stripped 6 bases from V and 2 bases from J, with 10 bases between. CDR3 length: 13 residues. CDR1 and CDR2 from the germline V gene are MNHEY and SVGEGT. In DNA, the CDR3 is TGTGCCAGCAGCCCCGGACCAAACACTGAAGCTTTCTTT. Residues: CASSPGPNTEAFF.

As to this clonotype: A read error is possible here, since a much larger clone lies one base away. In a library made to pick up alpha chains, this beta chain is a stray read with a size that means little. J is TRBJ2-5 and V is TRBV7-9; TRBD1 might be the D (6 bases). Germline loops: CDR1 SEHNR, CDR2 FQNEAQ (reference sequence). The germline V and J ends were trimmed by 5 bases and 2 bases, with 12 bases remaining between them. This CDR3 spans 14 amino acids. The CDR3 sequence: CASSKDSLQETQYF. The CDR3 DNA follows: TGTGCCAGCAGCAAGGACAGCTTACAAGAGACCCAGTACTTC. Full variable domain (rest looked up from reference TRBV7-9 and TRBJ2-5): DTGVSQNPRHKITKRGQNVTFRCDPISEHNRLYWYRQTLGQGPEFLTYFQNEAQLEKSRLLSDRFSAERPKGSFSTLEIQRTEQGDSAMYLCASSKDSLQETQYFGPGTRLLVL.

This clonotype has a count of ten or more. This beta chain represents an off-target read in a library built for alpha chains; its size is of limited meaning. This rearrangement joins TRBV2 to TRBJ2-3; D could derive from TRBD1 or TRBD2 (5 bases each). The V and J ends lost 6 bases and 3 bases respectively, with 16 bases between them. Germline V gives CDR1 SNHLY, CDR2 FYNNEI. This CDR3 region has 15 residues. The CDR3 DNA reads as TGTGCCAGCAGCCCCCGCAGTGGGGGTACAGATACGCAGTATTTT. Protein sequence: CASSPRSGGTDTQYF.

Many counts were recorded for this clonotype. The library was prepared for alpha chains; this beta chain is a stray read, so its frequency means little. The V gene is TRBV27, the J gene TRBJ2-2, with TRBD2 matching over 10 bases. Germline CDR1 reads MNHEY; CDR2 reads SMNVEV (reference sequence). After removal of 5 bases from V and 5 bases from J, the junction contained 8 bases not matched to a gene. The CDR3 loop spans 16 amino acids. CDR3 loop: CASSRIAGGGTGELFF. Here the CDR3 DNA reads TGTGCCAGCAGTCGAATAGCGGGAGGCGGGACCGGGGAGCTGTTTTTT.

This clonotype showed up many times. This beta chain was picked up by a library intended for alpha chains and is off target, so its count carries little meaning. The chain carries TRBV3-1 and TRBJ2-3; 12 bases agree with TRBD2. The CDR3 consists of 15 residues. V shed 7 bases and J 5 bases; nucleotides not matched to a gene: 7. Germline CDR1 is LGHDT and CDR2 is YNNKEL (reference sequence). As DNA, the CDR3 is TGTGCCAGCACCCGAAGACTAGCGGGAGAAGATACGCAGTATTTT. It yields the protein CASTRRLAGEDTQYF.

This clonotype showed up many times. This beta chain is a stray read from a library made for alpha chains; its abundance is not meaningful. The chain recombines TRBV28 with TRBJ2-5, with D hard to call. The V and J ends lost 7 bases and 2 bases respectively, with 14 bases between them. CDR1 is MDHEN, CDR2 SYDVKM, per germline. CDR3 size: 14 residues. CDR3 in amino acids: CASNLGSVQETQYF. CDR3 in DNA: TGTGCCAGCAATTTGGGGTCTGTACAAGAGACCCAGTACTTC.

Many counts were recorded for this clonotype. Since it is a stray read in a library aimed at alpha chains, this beta chain has a size that is not meaningful. The chain employs TRBV14 and TRBJ1-1; D is ambiguous. Germline V gene lookup returns CDR1 SGHDN and CDR2 FVKESK. The CDR3 covers 14 residues. Trimming cost V 1 base and J 2 bases, with 8 bases left between them. The DNA for the CDR3 is TGTGCCAGCAGCCAAGTGTCAGACAACACTGAAGCTTTCTTT. As protein: CASSQVSDNTEAFF. Full variable domain (rest looked up from reference TRBV14 and TRBJ1-1): EAGVTQFPSHSVIEKGQTVTLRCDPISGHDNLYWYRRVMGKEIKFLLHFVKESKQDESGMPNNRFLAERTGGTYSTLKVQPAELEDSGVYFCASSQVSDNTEAFFGQGTRLTVV.

This clonotype was observed many times. The library was prepared for alpha chains; this beta chain is a stray read, so its frequency means little. The rearrangement links TRBV28 to TRBJ2-7; perhaps TRBD2 as D (5 bases). Germline V gene lookup returns CDR1 MDHEN and CDR2 SYDVKM. V shed 9 bases and J shed 5 bases, with 14 bases lying between them. CDR3 length: 12 residues. In DNA, the CDR3 is TGTGCCAGTCTCGGGAATCTTGACGAGCAGTACTTC. Residues: CASLGNLDEQYF.

This clonotype was counted ten times or more. A library made for alpha chains picked up this beta chain off target, so its size means little. The chain couples TRBV6-1 to TRBJ1-4; D ambiguous. V lost 3 bases, J lost 1 base, and 9 bases lay in between. The CDR3 runs to 15 residues. The V gene's germline CDR1 is MNHNS and CDR2 SASEGT. CDR3 residues: CASSEGKGTNEKLFF. DNA for the CDR3: TGTGCCAGCAGTGAGGGGAAGGGAACTAATGAAAAACTGTTTTTT.

This clonotype turned up a few times. This beta chain turned up in a library designed for alpha chains; as an off-target read, its abundance says little. J is TRBJ2-3 and V is TRBV3-1; the match to TRBD2 covers 9 bases. The CDR3 length is 16 residues. The germline V gene encodes CDR1 LGHDT and CDR2 YNNKEL (reference sequence). Trimming removed 5 bases from V and 2 bases from J; junction bases left unmatched: 8. CDR3 region: CASSAGTSINTDTQYF. The CDR3 DNA sequence: TGTGCCAGCAGCGCCGGGACTAGCATAAACACAGATACGCAGTATTTT.

This clonotype appeared many times. This beta chain represents an off-target read in a library built for alpha chains; its size is of limited meaning. The rearrangement uses TRBV6-6 and TRBJ2-3; TRBD2 might be the D (5 bases). V lost 5 bases and J 2 bases, leaving 11 bases between the germline ends. There are 14 residues in the CDR3. The germline V gene encodes CDR1 MNHNY and CDR2 SVGAGI (reference sequence). CDR3 sequence (DNA): TGTGCCAGCAGTCCCCGGGGTATCACAGATACGCAGTATTTT. Its translation is CASSPRGITDTQYF.

In its sample, this clonotype is medium-sized. This beta chain appears as a stray read in a library generated for alpha chains; its size is not informative. The genes are TRBV12-3 or TRBV12-4 and TRBJ2-1; 11 bases fit TRBD2. V lost 5 bases and J lost 5; bases outside the gene matches: 5. CDR3 length: 15 amino acids. The CDR3 sequence: CASSPGTSGNNEQFF. The CDR3 region has the DNA TGTGCCAGCAGTCCCGGGACTAGCGGCAACAATGAGCAGTTCTTC.

This clonotype has a count of ten or more. This beta chain was picked up by a library intended for alpha chains and is off target, so its count carries little meaning. The chain links TRBV7-2 to TRBJ1-5; no clear D. V lost 1 base and J 1 base, leaving 8 bases between the germline ends. Germline V CDR1 and CDR2: SGHTA, FQGNSA. CDR3 length: 15 amino acids. As DNA, the CDR3 is TGTGCCAGCAGCTTAGTTCCCACGAGCAATCAGCCCCAGCATTTT. It encodes CASSLVPTSNQPQHF.

This clonotype is termed medium-sized. This beta chain is an unintended read in a library built for alpha chains; its size means little. V usage is TRBV11-2 and J usage is TRBJ2-3, with 7 nucleotides matching TRBD1. This CDR3 has 17 residues. Germline values: CDR1 SGHAT, CDR2 FQNNGV. The trim removed 5 bases at V and 3 bases at J, leaving 14 bases unmatched. In nucleotides, the CDR3 is TGTGCCAGCAGCGAACGATTGACAGGGACGGCGACAGATACGCAGTATTTT. Residues: CASSERLTGTATDTQYF.

This clonotype occurred many times. The library was built for alpha chains, so this beta chain is an off-target read and its size means little. V is TRBV20-1 and J is TRBJ2-7; tentative D call: TRBD1 (6 bases). CDR3 size: 13 residues. The V and J ends lost 6 bases and 0 bases respectively, with 12 bases between them. Per the germline V gene, CDR1 is DFQATT and CDR2 is SNEGSKA (reference sequence). CDR3 in amino acids: CSAAQGFSYEQYF. Written as DNA, the CDR3 is TGCAGTGCCGCACAGGGTTTCTCCTACGAGCAGTACTTC.

This clonotype occurred many times. This beta chain is an unintended read in a library built for alpha chains; its size means little. The V and J genes are TRBV6-2 or TRBV6-3 and TRBJ2-1; a possible D gene is TRBD2 (6 bases). The V end was cut by 9 bases, the J end by 4 bases, with 13 bases between. CDR3 length: 13 residues. Germline V gene lookup returns CDR1 MNHEY and CDR2 SVGEGT. CDR3 protein: CASSGSWYNEQFF. CDR3 in DNA: TGTGCCAGTTCCGGGAGTTGGTACAATGAGCAGTTCTTC.

In its sample, this clonotype was seen many times. This beta chain was picked up by a library intended for alpha chains and is off target, so its count carries little meaning. This rearrangement joins TRBV12-3 or TRBV12-4 to TRBJ1-2; D gene uncertain. This CDR3 is 13 amino acids long. Trimming stripped 2 bases from V and 3 bases from J, with 7 bases between. In DNA, the CDR3 is TGTGCCAGCAGTTTATGGGGTGACTATGGCTACACCTTC. Its protein is CASSLWGDYGYTF.

This clonotype was counted at least ten times. A library prepared for alpha chains yielded this beta chain as an off-target read; its size is of little meaning. The chain employs TRBV10-1 and TRBJ2-1; 14 bases agree with TRBD2. Per germline, CDR1 WNHNN and CDR2 SYGVQD (reference sequence). The CDR3 consists of 17 residues. V trimming: 5 bases; J trimming: 5 bases; junction bases outside the gene matches: 8. DNA for the CDR3: TGCGCCAGCAGTCCCGGGACTAGCGGGAGTAGCCACAATGAGCAGTTCTTC. Protein: CASSPGTSGSSHNEQFF.

This clonotype was detected ten times or more. This beta chain turned up in a library designed for alpha chains; as an off-target read, its abundance says little. The genes are TRBV7-9 and TRBJ1-2; D not certain. Per the germline V gene, CDR1 is SEHNR and CDR2 is FQNEAQ (reference sequence). Trimming stripped 9 bases from V and 6 bases from J, with 20 bases between. The CDR3 covers 14 residues. In nucleotides, the CDR3 is TGTGCCAGAGAGAGGGTGACGGCCCATGATGGCTACACCTTC. It codes for CARERVTAHDGYTF.

This clonotype was counted ten times or more. This beta chain represents an off-target read in a library built for alpha chains; its size is of limited meaning. The genes are TRBV5-1 and TRBJ1-2; the D is unclear. Germline V gene data show CDR1 as SGHRS and CDR2 as YFSETQ. V gave up 5 bases and J gave up 5 bases, with 10 bases separating them. The CDR3 has 12 residues. DNA for the CDR3: TGCGCCAGCAGGGGCGAGAAGTATGGCTACACCTTC. It is translated as CASRGEKYGYTF.